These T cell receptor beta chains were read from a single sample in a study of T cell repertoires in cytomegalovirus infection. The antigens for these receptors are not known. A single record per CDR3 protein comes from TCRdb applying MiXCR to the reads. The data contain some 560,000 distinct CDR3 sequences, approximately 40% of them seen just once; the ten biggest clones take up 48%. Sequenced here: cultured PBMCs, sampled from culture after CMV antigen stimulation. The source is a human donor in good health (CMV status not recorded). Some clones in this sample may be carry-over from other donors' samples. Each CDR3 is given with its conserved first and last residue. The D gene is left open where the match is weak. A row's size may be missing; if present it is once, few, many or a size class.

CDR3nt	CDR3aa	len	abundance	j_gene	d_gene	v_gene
TGTGCCAGCAGCTCGACACCTAACTATGGCTACACCTTC	CASSSTPNYGYTF	13	many	TRBJ1-2	NA	TRBV7-2
TGTGCCACCAGTGAATCCGGGACGCCTAGGAGCTCCTATAATTCACCCCTCCACTTT	CATSESGTPRSSYNSPLHF	19	NA	TRBJ1-6	NA	TRBV24-1
TGTGCCAGCAGATATCAGGGGGCGACTCCCAATGAGCAGTTCTTC	CASRYQGATPNEQFF	15	NA	TRBJ2-1	TRBD1	TRBV12-3/TRBV12-4
TGTGCCAGCAGCCCACAAGGAGGAGTTCAGCCCCAGCATTTT	CASSPQGGVQPQHF	14	NA	TRBJ1-5	NA	TRBV6-2/TRBV6-3
TGTGCCGCCGGTCAGAACACCGGGGAGCTGTTTTTT	CAAGQNTGELFF	12	NA	TRBJ2-2	NA	TRBV7-9
TGTGCCAGCAGCTCTCTAAGACAGGGGGAGACCCAGTACTTC	CASSSLRQGETQYF	14	NA	TRBJ2-5	TRBD1	TRBV5-4
TGTGCCAGCAGATCCCCAGTACTCCAAGAGACCCAGTACTTC	CASRSPVLQETQYF	14	few	TRBJ2-5	NA	TRBV7-9
TGTGCCAGCAGCTTACCAGTGTGGGATTCACCCCTCCACTTT	CASSLPVWDSPLHF	14	NA	TRBJ1-6	NA	TRBV7-2
TGTGCCAGCAGCGGTGAGGGCAGCTCCTATAATTCACCCCTCCACTTT	CASSGEGSSYNSPLHF	16	NA	TRBJ1-6	NA	TRBV7-2
TGTGCTAGTGGCCTATCCCCGGGAAACACCGGGGAGCTGTTTTTT	CASGLSPGNTGELFF	15	NA	TRBJ2-2	NA	TRBV12-5
TGTGCCAGCAGCGTAGGGACTACCGGGAATGAGCAGTTCTTC	CASSVGTTGNEQFF	14	few	TRBJ2-1	NA	TRBV9
TGTGCCAGCAGTTACAGGCTAGCGCCAAGCTCCTACAATGAGCAGTTCTTC	CASSYRLAPSSYNEQFF	17	NA	TRBJ2-1	NA	TRBV6-5
TGTGCCAGCAGCCCGCTCACTAGCGCCTCCTACGAGCAGTACTTC	CASSPLTSASYEQYF	15	NA	TRBJ2-7	TRBD2	TRBV7-6
TGTGCCAGCAGTGGGGGTATTCAGGGCGTGGATGGCTACACCTTC	CASSGGIQGVDGYTF	15	NA	TRBJ1-2	NA	TRBV2
TGTGCCATCCTCACCCGGGAAATTAATTCACCCCTCCACTTT	CAILTREINSPLHF	14	few	TRBJ1-6	NA	TRBV7-9
TGTGCCAGCAGCCGACCGACAGGGGACTACAATGAGCAGTTCTTC	CASSRPTGDYNEQFF	15	NA	TRBJ2-1	TRBD1	TRBV5-4
TGTGCCAGCAGCTTGGGGACAGCCTCTGGAAACACCATATATTTT	CASSLGTASGNTIYF	15	few	TRBJ1-3	NA	TRBV5-4
TGTGCCAGCTCGGGACTAGGCGGAGACAATGAGCAGTTCTTC	CASSGLGGDNEQFF	14	few	TRBJ2-1	TRBD2	TRBV5-4
TGTGCCAGCTTCACGGGGGCGGGGAACACTGAAGCTTTCTTT	CASFTGAGNTEAFF	14	NA	TRBJ1-1	NA	TRBV28
TGTGCCAGCAGCGATAGCAATCAGCCCCAGCATTTT	CASSDSNQPQHF	12	many	TRBJ1-5	NA	TRBV7-2
TGTGCCAGCAGCTTTGGGACGGCAGATACGCAGTATTTT	CASSFGTADTQYF	13	many	TRBJ2-3	NA	TRBV7-2
TGCAGTGCTCTAGCGGGGGCAACAGATACGCAGTATTTT	CSALAGATDTQYF	13	NA	TRBJ2-3	TRBD2	TRBV20-1
TGCGCCAGCAGCGTCTCCGGGACCCCGAAACGGGAGACCCAGTACTTC	CASSVSGTPKRETQYF	16	NA	TRBJ2-5	NA	TRBV5-1
TGTGCCAGCGGACTAGCGGGAGATTCCAATGAGCAGTTCTTC	CASGLAGDSNEQFF	14	few	TRBJ2-1	TRBD2	TRBV12-3/TRBV12-4
TGTGCCAGCAGCTTGGGACAGGTGGTTGGTGAAGCTTTCTTT	CASSLGQVVGEAFF	14	NA	TRBJ1-1	TRBD1	TRBV28
TGTGCCACCAGCAGAGAACAGGGGGTTAGTCCAAATCAGCCCCAGCATTTT	CATSREQGVSPNQPQHF	17	NA	TRBJ1-5	TRBD1	TRBV15
TGTGCCAGCAGCCGAGGACTGTCGGGGAATAGCAATCAGCCCCAGCATTTT	CASSRGLSGNSNQPQHF	17	NA	TRBJ1-5	NA	TRBV6-5
TGTGCCAGCACCGAAACAGGGGAAGTTCAGCCCCAGCATTTT	CASTETGEVQPQHF	14	NA	TRBJ1-5	TRBD1	TRBV12-3/TRBV12-4
TGTGCCAGCAGAACGGGACTAGCGGGAGGGGGTGAGCAGTTCTTC	CASRTGLAGGGEQFF	15	few	TRBJ2-1	TRBD2	TRBV7-9
TGTGCCAGCAGCTTAGGCTGGCGGGGGGACCGCGAGCAGTACTTC	CASSLGWRGDREQYF	15	NA	TRBJ2-7	TRBD2	TRBV7-2
TGTGCCAGCAGTTTTGACATTAGTAATCAGCCCCAGCATTTT	CASSFDISNQPQHF	14	NA	TRBJ1-5	NA	TRBV28
TGTGCCAGCAGCCTTAAAGGGACAGGGGTGTTTCAGTACTTC	CASSLKGTGVFQYF	14	NA	TRBJ2-7	TRBD1	TRBV3-1
TGTGCCAGCTTCGGAGGGGGACAGGACAATGAGCAGTTCTTC	CASFGGGQDNEQFF	14	NA	TRBJ2-1	TRBD1	TRBV7-9
TGCGCCAGCAGCCAAGATACAACTACACTCTACGAGCAGTACTTC	CASSQDTTTLYEQYF	15	NA	TRBJ2-7	NA	TRBV4-3
TGCAGTGCTAGCCGGGACAGCCACAATGAGCAGTTCTTC	CSASRDSHNEQFF	13	NA	TRBJ2-1	TRBD1	TRBV20-1
TGTGCCAGCAGCCTCGACAGGGGGGATACTGAAGCTTTCTTT	CASSLDRGDTEAFF	14	few	TRBJ1-1	TRBD1	TRBV7-6
TGTGCCAGCACCCCTGAGGTGTCAGGAAATTCACCCCTCCACTTT	CASTPEVSGNSPLHF	15	NA	TRBJ1-6	NA	TRBV3-1
TGTGCCAGCAGTTACAACAAGGGGGGCGAGCAGTACTTC	CASSYNKGGEQYF	13	few	TRBJ2-7	NA	TRBV6-5
TGCAGTGCTAGAGTCAACGGACAGGATACGCAGTATTTT	CSARVNGQDTQYF	13	few	TRBJ2-3	NA	TRBV20-1
TGTGCCAGCAGTTTAGGCAGCCATTATAATTCACCCCTCCACTTT	CASSLGSHYNSPLHF	15	few	TRBJ1-6	NA	TRBV12-3/TRBV12-4
TGTGCCAGCACTGAAGCCTACAATGAGCAGTTCTTC	CASTEAYNEQFF	12	once	TRBJ2-1	NA	TRBV6-2/TRBV6-3
TGCGCCAGCAGCCATCTCGGGACTACCTACAATGAGCAGTTCTTC	CASSHLGTTYNEQFF	15	few	TRBJ2-1	TRBD2	TRBV4-1
TGTGCCAGCAGCCGGGGAGGGGGGGAGGGAGAGACCCAGTACTTC	CASSRGGGEGETQYF	15	NA	TRBJ2-5	NA	TRBV7-2
TGTGCCAGCTCACCGTTAGGATTACAAGAGACCCAGTACTTC	CASSPLGLQETQYF	14	NA	TRBJ2-5	NA	TRBV18
TGTGCCAGCAGGGATGGGGAGTATGCCAAAAACATTCAGTACTTC	CASRDGEYAKNIQYF	15	few	TRBJ2-4	NA	TRBV7-2
TGTGCCAGCAGCTTAATCGCAGGGTTCGAGCAGTACTTC	CASSLIAGFEQYF	13	NA	TRBJ2-7	NA	TRBV7-4
TGTGCCAGCAGCCAAGATTGGATAGGACTAGCGGTCTCGGGCACCGAGCAGTACTTC	CASSQDWIGLAVSGTEQYF	19	NA	TRBJ2-7	TRBD2	TRBV14
TGCAGTGCTAGGGGCCAGCGCCCTAATCAGCCCCAGCATTTT	CSARGQRPNQPQHF	14	NA	TRBJ1-5	NA	TRBV20-1
TGTGCCATCGGCAACAGGTCGGCGGGTGAGCAGTTCTTC	CAIGNRSAGEQFF	13	NA	TRBJ2-1	NA	TRBV10-3
TGTGCCATCAGTGAGGACAGGGGGACAACTGAAGCTTTCTTT	CAISEDRGTTEAFF	14	NA	TRBJ1-1	TRBD1	TRBV10-3
TGTGCCAGCAGCCCCGGCCCCACGAACTCTGGGGCCAACGTCCTGACTTTC	CASSPGPTNSGANVLTF	17	few	TRBJ2-6	NA	TRBV5-6
TGCAGTGCTAGAGGACAGGGGGCTTTTTCACCCCTCCACTTT	CSARGQGAFSPLHF	14	NA	TRBJ1-6	TRBD1	TRBV20-1
TGTGCCAGCAGCTCGGGACAGGGGGTGATCTCTGGAAACACCATATATTTT	CASSSGQGVISGNTIYF	17	NA	TRBJ1-3	TRBD1	TRBV7-2
TGTGCCAGTAGGTGGGTCTATGGCTACACCTTC	CASRWVYGYTF	11	few	TRBJ1-2	NA	TRBV19
TGTGCCAGCAGTTTATATTTGGAGGAGCTGTTTTTT	CASSLYLEELFF	12	NA	TRBJ2-2	NA	TRBV7-9
TGTGCCAGCAGCTGCCCCTCACCTTTAGCCGGCTATGGCTACACCTTC	CASSCPSPLAGYGYTF	16	few	TRBJ1-2	NA	TRBV14
TGTGCCAGCAGCTTGGCCGGACTTGGGGGGCGTCAGGGCTACACCTTC	CASSLAGLGGRQGYTF	16	NA	TRBJ1-2	NA	TRBV5-4
TGTGCCAGCAGCTCGGGGGGACTAGCAGAAGAGACCCAGTACTTC	CASSSGGLAEETQYF	15	NA	TRBJ2-5	TRBD2	TRBV7-2